The entry that follows covers one T cell receptor (beta chain) sequence. Its target antigen remains unknown. Base-call qualities are not available, and no considerably larger clone is one nucleotide away. Library preparation used the immunoSEQ multiplex PCR assay. Held by TCRdb, this immuneACCESS table contains in-frame sequences only and omits some clones. Under half of the omission traces to an unresolved V gene where checked; the cause of the rest is unknown. This sample has roughly 190,000 clones in its table, and over 80% of those were observed once. The ten largest clones capture less than 2% of the sample. Reading the germline V gene gives CDR1 SQVTM and CDR2 ANQGSEA. CDR3 length: 11 amino acids, cysteine to phenylalanine. The only DNA kept is the CDR3, 33 bases in frame from the first base. V is cut by 6 bases and J by 6 bases, and the space between the germline ends is 9 bases. This entry comes from a study of control samples from healthy donors and cancer patients (TCRdb year 2020).

The sequence was obtained from a man aged 30 to 39 in good health. The sample consisted of blood. The sequence joins TRBV29-1 to TRBJ2-1, with a tentative D gene TRBD1 over 5 matching bases. CDR3 loop: CSVPGINEQFF. The sequenced DNA is TGCAGCGTCCCAGGGATCAATGAGCAGTTCTTC.